Presented here are 17 T cell receptor beta chains from one specimen sequenced in a study of blood T cell repertoires in COVID-19. Clones were sequenced by immunoSEQ multiplex PCR, and TCRdb holds only the in-frame ones, with some missing. The table records some 260,000 clones, 82% of them present only once. The sequencing sample was made of peripheral blood. These receptors all come from a woman older than 75 with active or convalescent COVID-19.

The chain couples TRBV5-1 to TRBJ1-2; 8 nucleotides line up with TRBD1. CDR1 and CDR2 from the germline V gene are SGHRS and YFSETQ. The CDR3 covers 15 residues. V gave up 4 bases and J gave up 8 bases; unmatched junction bases: 13. CDR3 sequence: CASSQTLDRVDGYTF. CDR3 DNA: TGCGCCAGCAGCCAGACCTTGGACAGGGTGGACGGCTACACCTTC.

The genes are TRBV2 and TRBJ1-5, with a tentative D call TRBD1 (6 bases). There are 15 residues in the CDR3. V was pared by 5 bases and J by 2 bases, with 13 bases between. Germline assignment: CDR1 SNHLY and CDR2 FYNNEI. The CDR3 DNA reads as TGTGCCAGCAGTTCCCAGAGGACAGGCAATCAGCCCCAGCATTTT. This encodes CASSSQRTGNQPQHF.

V and J are TRBV19 and TRBJ1-5; perhaps TRBD1 as D (5 bases). Germline lookup yields CDR1 LNHDA and CDR2 SQIVND (reference sequence). Deletions cut 5 bases from V and 2 bases from J, with 13 bases between. The length of the CDR3 is 15 residues. The CDR3 DNA is TGTGCCAGTAGTTACGCAGGGAGGGGCAATCAGCCCCAGCATTTT. This encodes CASSYAGRGNQPQHF.

The chain links TRBV30 to TRBJ2-5, with D possibly matching TRBD2 (6 bases). The CDR3 is 16 amino acids. The V gene's germline CDR1 is GTSNPN and CDR2 SVGIG (reference sequence). V was trimmed by 0 bases and J by 7 bases, leaving 21 bases between them. This chain's CDR3 is CAWSVGTFAGTGTQYF. The DNA for the CDR3 is TGTGCCTGGAGTGTAGGTACTTTCGCGGGGACTGGGACCCAGTACTTC. Combining the CDR3 with reference TRBV30 and TRBJ2-5 gives the whole variable domain SQTIHQWPATLVQPVGSPLSLECTVEGTSNPNLYWYRQAAGRGLQLLFYSVGIGQISSEVPQNLSASRPQDRQFILSSKKLLLSDSGFYLCAWSVGTFAGTGTQYFGPGTRLLVL.

J is TRBJ2-5 and V is TRBV5-1; weak D call: TRBD1 (6 bases). The CDR3 sequence is 14 residues long. V lost 4 bases, J lost 5 bases, and 15 bases lay in between. Germline V lookup: CDR1 SGHRS, CDR2 YFSETQ. The DNA for the CDR3 is TGCGCCAGCAGCCTAACAGGGTCCGGGGAGACCCAGTACTTC. This encodes CASSLTGSGETQYF.

The chain links TRBV5-1 to TRBJ2-1; D is unresolved. CDR3 length: 15 residues. Trimming took off 4 bases at V and 5 bases at J, with 16 bases between the two ends. Germline values: CDR1 SGHRS, CDR2 YFSETQ. CDR3 nucleotides: TGCGCCAGCAGCCAAGCACCAACTCAAGACAATGAGCAGTTCTTC. Its translation: CASSQAPTQDNEQFF.

V gene TRBV28 combines with J gene TRBJ1-2, with D tentatively TRBD1 (5 bases). The CDR3 is made up of 14 amino acids. Germline V lookup: CDR1 MDHEN, CDR2 SYDVKM. Trimming left V 10 bases short and J 4 bases short, with 19 bases between. The CDR3 DNA reads as TGTGCCACAAAGAAGTGGGGCGCAGGCTATGGCTACACCTTC. It encodes CATKKWGAGYGYTF.

The rearrangement links TRBV3-1 (or the pseudogene TRBV3-2) to TRBJ1-5, with 7 nucleotides matching TRBD1. V lost 4 bases and J lost 4; bases outside the gene matches: 7. The CDR3 runs 15 residues. Germline V gene sequence: CDR1 LGHDT, CDR2 YNNKEL (reference sequence). The CDR3 DNA follows: TGTGCCAGCAGCCTAAGACAGGGCTGGAATCAGCCCCAGCATTTT. Its protein product is CASSLRQGWNQPQHF.

The CDR3 protein is CASSDQIQETQYF. DNA for the CDR3: TGTGCCAGTAGTGATCAGATCCAAGAGACCCAGTACTTC. The genes are TRBV19 and TRBJ2-5; D gene ambiguous. From germline, CDR1 is LNHDA and CDR2 SQIVND (reference sequence). This CDR3 region has 13 residues. V lost 5 bases and J 1 base, leaving 8 bases between the germline ends.

The chain couples TRBV5-5 to TRBJ2-2, with D unclear. Germline V gives CDR1 SGHKS, CDR2 YYEKEE (reference sequence). This CDR3 has 14 residues. V was pared by 4 bases and J by 1 base, with 8 bases between. The CDR3 spells CASSPRRNTGELFF. The DNA of the CDR3 is TGTGCCAGCAGCCCACGGAGGAACACCGGGGAGCTGTTTTTT.

The J gene is TRBJ1-5, the V gene TRBV19; 9 positions agree with TRBD1. Germline V gene data show CDR1 as LNHDA and CDR2 as SQIVND (reference sequence). With 10 bases clipped from V and 6 bases from J, the junction kept 13 bases outside the gene matches. The CDR3 spans 15 residues. CDR3 DNA sequence: TGTGCCACCCGGAGCAGACAGGGGGTTACTCAGCCCCAGCATTTT. Encoded protein: CATRSRQGVTQPQHF. Drawing the rest from reference TRBV19 and TRBJ1-5, the complete variable domain is DGGITQSPKYLFRKEGQNVTLSCEQNLNHDAMYWYRQDPGQGLRLIYYSQIVNDFQKGDIAEGYSVSREKKESFPLTVTSAQKNPTAFYLCATRSRQGVTQPQHFGDGTRLSIL.

In its sample, this clone was seen once. The chain has TRBV28 and TRBJ2-5; TRBD2 is a possible D gene (7 bases). Per germline, CDR1 MDHEN and CDR2 SYDVKM. With 5 bases removed from V and 2 bases from J, the gap between germline ends came to 21 bases. The CDR3 runs to 17 residues. The CDR3 loop reads CASSTLVAGAEQETQYF. The CDR3 DNA follows: TGTGCCAGCAGTACCTTGGTCGCGGGGGCCGAACAAGAGACCCAGTACTTC. The full variable domain, rest sourced from reference TRBV28 and TRBJ2-5, is DVKVTQSSRYLVKRTGEKVFLECVQDMDHENMFWYRQDPGLGLRLIYFSYDVKMKEKGDIPEGYSVSREKKERFSLILESASTNQTSMYLCASSTLVAGAEQETQYFGPGTRLLVL.

The chain couples TRBV28 to TRBJ2-4; unclear D gene. This CDR3 region has 13 residues. Germline lookup yields CDR1 MDHEN and CDR2 SYDVKM. Trimming removed 6 bases from V and 8 bases from J, with 14 bases in between. The CDR3 region is CASRPLVADIQYF. In DNA form, the CDR3 reads TGTGCCAGCAGACCCCTAGTTGCAGACATTCAGTACTTC.

This chain links TRBV28 with TRBJ2-7; D not resolved. This CDR3 has 13 residues. CDR1 is MDHEN and CDR2 is SYDVKM in the germline V gene. V was shortened by 4 bases and J by 0 bases, with 7 bases between the two germline ends. CDR3 coding DNA: TGTGCCAGCAGTTACGGTAGCTCCTACGAGCAGTACTTC. This codes for CASSYGSSYEQYF. Based on the CDR3 plus reference TRBV28 and TRBJ2-7, the full variable domain is DVKVTQSSRYLVKRTGEKVFLECVQDMDHENMFWYRQDPGLGLRLIYFSYDVKMKEKGDIPEGYSVSREKKERFSLILESASTNQTSMYLCASSYGSSYEQYFGPGTRLTVT.

This clone came up a few times. The chain recombines TRBV5-1 with TRBJ2-2, with D possibly being TRBD1 (6 bases). Trimming stripped 4 bases from V and 5 bases from J, with 12 bases between. CDR3 length equals 14 residues. Looked up from germline, CDR1 is SGHRS and CDR2 is YFSETQ. CDR3 region: CASSQQGWTGELFF. The CDR3 nucleotides are TGCGCCAGCAGCCAACAGGGATGGACCGGGGAGCTGTTTTTT.

This chain connects TRBV9 to TRBJ1-6; perhaps TRBD1 as D (5 bases). CDR1 is SGDLS and CDR2 is YYNGEE in the germline V gene. This CDR3 has 15 amino acids. Trimming left V 0 bases short and J 12 bases short, with 16 bases between. The CDR3 DNA sequence: TGTGCCAGCAGCGTAGGGACACCCGGGGGGGGACCCCTCCACTTT. Protein product: CASSVGTPGGGPLHF.

The genes are TRBV27 and TRBJ2-4; no clear D. Trimming shortened V by 2 bases and J by 1 base, and 12 bases separated the two germline ends. Germline V gives CDR1 MNHEY, CDR2 SMNVEV (reference sequence). This CDR3 is 16 amino acids long. CDR3 sequence reads: CASSLLGRSAKNIQYF. The CDR3 region has the DNA TGTGCCAGCAGTTTACTTGGCAGGTCGGCCAAAAACATTCAGTACTTC.